This T cell receptor (beta chain) was recorded in a study of early T cells in non-severe SARS-CoV-2 infection. Study-wide context: Bulk RNA isolated from unsorted whole blood underwent sequencing; chains were not paired. Broader study findings: VDJdb matching, biased toward anti-spike CD8 responses, missed private and CD4 specificities.

The TCR library protocol attached unique molecular identifiers to the individual cDNA molecules. In TCRdb, the 5' RACE reads were re-called with MiXCR into one record per CDR3 protein. Of around 64,000 distinct CDR3 sequences listed, around 13% are singletons. This clonotype was counted ten times or more. Its matching antigen is unknown. V shed 1 base and J shed 4 bases, with 11 bases lying between them. CDR3 length: 14 residues. Per the germline V gene, CDR1 is SGHAT and CDR2 is FQNNGV. The J gene is TRBJ2-7, the V gene TRBV11-2; the D gene is possibly TRBD2 (5 bases). This clonotype was sampled from an adult who was a healthcare worker with PCR-confirmed SARS-CoV-2 infection or an uninfected control (not recorded which). The source was whole blood, collected at baseline. CDR3 sequence: CASSLGLSRYEQYF. DNA for the CDR3: TGTGCCAGCAGCTTAGGACTATCCCGTTACGAGCAGTACTTC. The full variable domain, in which reference TRBV11-2 and TRBJ2-7 provide the parts outside the CDR3, is EAGVAQSPRYKIIEKRQSVAFWCNPISGHATLYWYQQILGQGPKLLIQFQNNGVVDDSQLPKDRFSAERLKGVDSTLKIQPAKLEDSAVYLCASSLGLSRYEQYFGPGTRLTVT.